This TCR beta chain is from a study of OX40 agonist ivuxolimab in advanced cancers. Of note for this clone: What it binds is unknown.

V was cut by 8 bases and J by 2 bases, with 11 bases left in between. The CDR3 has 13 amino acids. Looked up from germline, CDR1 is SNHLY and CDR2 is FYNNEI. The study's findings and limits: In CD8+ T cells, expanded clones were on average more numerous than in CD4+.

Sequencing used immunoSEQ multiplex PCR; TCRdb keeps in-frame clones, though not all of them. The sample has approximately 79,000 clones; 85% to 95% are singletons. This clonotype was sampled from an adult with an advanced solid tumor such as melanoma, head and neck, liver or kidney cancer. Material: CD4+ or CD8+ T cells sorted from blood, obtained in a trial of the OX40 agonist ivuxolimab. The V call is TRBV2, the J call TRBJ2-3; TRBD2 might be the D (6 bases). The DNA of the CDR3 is TGTGCCAGCCGGGACTTATCCACAGATACGCAGTATTTT. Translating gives CASRDLSTDTQYF. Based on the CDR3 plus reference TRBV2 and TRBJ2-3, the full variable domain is EPEVTQTPSHQVTQMGQEVILRCVPISNHLYFYWYRQILGQKVEFLVSFYNNEISEKSEIFDDQFSVERPDGSNFTLKIRSTKLEDSAMYFCASRDLSTDTQYFGPGTRLTVL.